This TCR beta chain was retrieved from a study of PD-L1 blockade in urothelial cancer. Study background: The year 2014 saw patients start atezolizumab, 1,200 mg intravenously every 3 weeks. Blood underwent analysis 3 weeks (second dose) and 6 weeks after treatment began. The median T cell count in blood samples was 110,000 to 150,000. Broader study findings: Stronger expansion of tumor-associated clones in blood at 3 weeks distinguished durable-benefit patients.

TCRdb keeps only in-frame clones here, not all; method: immunoSEQ multiplex PCR. The table has around 71,000 clones, 70% to 90% seen once; the top ten hold about 6.7%. As concerns this clone: What it binds is not known.

Germline V gene sequence: CDR1 LNHDA, CDR2 SQIVND (reference sequence). V lost 5 bases to trimming and J lost 12 bases, with 23 bases between them. This CDR3 contains 15 residues. The sample's time point: pretreatment peripheral blood. The chain couples TRBV19 to TRBJ2-1; D is uncertain. The sample here was PBMCs, taken around atezolizumab (anti-PD-L1) treatment. The source of this sequence is a middle-aged man with urothelial cancer. The CDR3 DNA reads TGTGCCAGTAGTGGATCAGCGCACGATGGTGCACGGCAGTTCTTC. Its translation: CASSGSAHDGARQFF.